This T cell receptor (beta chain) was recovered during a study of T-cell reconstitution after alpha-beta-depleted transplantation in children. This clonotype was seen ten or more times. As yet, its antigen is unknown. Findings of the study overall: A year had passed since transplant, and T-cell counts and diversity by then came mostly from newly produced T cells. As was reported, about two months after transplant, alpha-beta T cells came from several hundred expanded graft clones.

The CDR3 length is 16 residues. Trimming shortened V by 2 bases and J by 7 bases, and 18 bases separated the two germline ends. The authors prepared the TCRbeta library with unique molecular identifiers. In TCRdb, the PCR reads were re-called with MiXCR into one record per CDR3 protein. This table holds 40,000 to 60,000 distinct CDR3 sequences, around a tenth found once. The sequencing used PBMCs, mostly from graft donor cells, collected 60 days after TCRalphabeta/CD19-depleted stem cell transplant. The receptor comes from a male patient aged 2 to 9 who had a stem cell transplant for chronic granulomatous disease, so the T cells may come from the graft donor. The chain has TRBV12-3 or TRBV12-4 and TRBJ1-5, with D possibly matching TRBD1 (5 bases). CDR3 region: CASSLSQGRVNQPQHF. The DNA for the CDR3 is TGTGCCAGCAGTTTATCTCAGGGTAGGGTGAACCAGCCCCAGCATTTT.